The 30 T cell receptor beta chains reported below all come from one sample, sequenced in a study of T cells in localized non-small cell lung cancer. The protocol was immunoSEQ multiplex PCR, while the TCRdb copy is restricted to in-frame clones and leaves out a portion. Of tens of thousands of clones in the sample, 88% were seen once. The sample here was peripheral blood, taken before any cancer treatment. The receptors were gathered from an older female donor with stage I squamous cell lung carcinoma.

The chain employs TRBV7-9 and TRBJ2-3, with D possibly TRBD1 on 5 matching bases. Looked up from germline, CDR1 is SEHNR and CDR2 is FQNEAQ (reference sequence). V was cut by 1 base and J by 2 bases, with 7 bases left in between. This CDR3 region has 14 residues. This chain's CDR3 is CASSLEGLTDTQYF. The DNA for the CDR3 is TGTGCCAGCAGCTTAGAGGGGCTCACAGATACGCAGTATTTT.

The rearrangement links TRBV6-5 to TRBJ2-2, with 7 bases aligning to TRBD2. From germline, CDR1 is MNHEY and CDR2 SVGAGI. V was pared by 4 bases and J by 2 bases, with 7 bases of the junction left unmatched. This CDR3 spans 16 amino acids. CDR3 DNA sequence: TGTGCCAGCAGTTTGCTAGCGGCGGGCAACACCGGGGAGCTGTTTTTT. Its protein product is CASSLLAAGNTGELFF.

The V and J genes are TRBV5-4 and TRBJ2-1; TRBD2 aligns across 7 bases. V gave up 0 bases and J gave up 3 bases; unmatched junction bases: 6. Germline CDR1 SGHNT, CDR2 YYREEE (reference sequence). CDR3 length equals 16 residues. The CDR3 reads CASSLVGGRSYNEQFF. The CDR3 DNA reads TGTGCCAGCAGCTTGGTGGGCGGGAGAAGCTACAATGAGCAGTTCTTC.

The V call is TRBV6-6, the J call TRBJ2-5; 9 nucleotides align to TRBD1. CDR3 length: 14 residues. Trimming at V came to 6 bases and at J to 4 bases, leaving 6 bases not matched to a gene. Germline V gene lookup returns CDR1 MNHNY and CDR2 SVGAGI (reference sequence). The CDR3 spells CASSQGQGLETQYF. CDR3 DNA: TGTGCCAGCAGCCAGGGACAGGGTCTAGAGACCCAGTACTTC.

The CDR3 is CAWSVGQDYGYTF. CDR3 sequence (DNA): TGTGCCTGGAGTGTAGGTCAGGACTATGGCTACACCTTC. This rearrangement joins TRBV30 to TRBJ1-2; D not certain. Trimming shortened V by 0 bases and J by 3 bases, and 8 bases separated the two germline ends. The germline V gene has CDR1 GTSNPN and CDR2 SVGIG (reference sequence). This CDR3 comprises 13 residues. The complete variable domain, with remaining parts taken from reference TRBV30 and TRBJ1-2, reads SQTIHQWPATLVQPVGSPLSLECTVEGTSNPNLYWYRQAAGRGLQLLFYSVGIGQISSEVPQNLSASRPQDRQFILSSKKLLLSDSGFYLCAWSVGQDYGYTFGSGTRLTVV.

The gene calls are TRBV30 and TRBJ2-1; D perhaps matches TRBD2 (5 bases). This CDR3 region has 14 residues. CDR1 is GTSNPN and CDR2 is SVGIG in the germline V gene (reference sequence). V was pared by 2 bases and J by 2 bases, with 10 bases between. CDR3: CAWSRSGTYNEQFF. The CDR3, as DNA: TGTGCCTGGAGTCGGAGCGGCACCTACAATGAGCAGTTCTTC.

The genes are TRBV30 and TRBJ2-1, with TRBD2 matching 11 bases. The germline V gene encodes CDR1 GTSNPN and CDR2 SVGIG (reference sequence). This CDR3 is 19 amino acids long. The V segment lost 2 bases and the J segment 0 bases; nucleotides outside the gene matches: 12. CDR3 bases: TGTGCCTGGAGTCTGCCTCTAGCGGGAGGTGTTCCCTCCTACAATGAGCAGTTCTTC. Translated: CAWSLPLAGGVPSYNEQFF.

The chain combines TRBV18 with TRBJ2-1, with 7 bases that match TRBD2. CDR3 length: 16 amino acids. J lost 0 bases, V lost 3 bases, and 5 bases had no gene match. The germline gives CDR1 KGHSH, CDR2 LQKENI. The CDR3 is CASSPTSSSSYNEQFF. In nucleotides, the CDR3 is TGTGCCAGCTCACCGACTAGCTCGAGCTCCTACAATGAGCAGTTCTTC.

This chain links TRBV4-3 with TRBJ2-5, with TRBD2 matching over 8 bases. After removal of 1 base from V and 5 bases from J, the junction contained 9 bases not matched to a gene. The CDR3 has 16 amino acids. Per the germline V gene, CDR1 is LGHNA and CDR2 is YSLEER. This chain's CDR3 is CASSQGPGRAGETQYF. The CDR3 DNA reads TGCGCCAGCAGCCAAGGACCCGGGAGGGCCGGGGAGACCCAGTACTTC.

V is TRBV10-3 and J is TRBJ2-5; D perhaps matches TRBD1 (6 bases). V dropped 0 bases and J dropped 4 bases, with 9 bases sitting between them. CDR1 ENHRY and CDR2 SYGVKD come from the germline V gene. This CDR3 contains 14 residues. The CDR3 DNA sequence: TGTGCCATCAGTGAGTCGACAGGATCAGAGACCCAGTACTTC. Its protein product is CAISESTGSETQYF.

The CDR3 bases are TGTGCCAGCAGCTTGGCCGGGGGGAATGAGCAGTTCTTC. Its translation is CASSLAGGNEQFF. J is TRBJ2-1 and V is TRBV5-6; 7 bases line up with TRBD2. The CDR3 covers 13 residues. Per germline, CDR1 SGHDT and CDR2 YYEEEE. V gave up 0 bases and J gave up 7 bases; unmatched junction bases: 1.

A single count supports this clone. V gene TRBV27 combines with J gene TRBJ2-7, with a weak D call TRBD2 (7 bases). The CDR3 sequence is 14 residues long. Germline V CDR1 and CDR2: MNHEY, SMNVEV (reference sequence). Trimming shortened V by 2 bases and J by 2 bases, and 10 bases separated the two germline ends. The CDR3 DNA reads as TGTGCCAGCAGTTTAGGGGGGGGCACCTACGAGCAGTACTTC. It codes for CASSLGGGTYEQYF.

This clone was picked up one time. This CDR3 is CASSPARSETQYF. CDR3 sequence (DNA): TGTGCCAGCTCGCCCGCTAGATCTGAGACCCAGTACTTC. This chain joins TRBV18 and TRBJ2-5; D gene unclear. The V gene lost 6 bases and the J gene lost 5 bases, with 13 bases spanning the gap. CDR1 is KGHSH and CDR2 is LQKENI in the germline V gene. This CDR3 spans 13 amino acids.

The V and J genes are TRBV6-6 and TRBJ1-3, with D perhaps TRBD1 (5 bases). The CDR3 extends over 12 amino acids. CDR1 MNHNY and CDR2 SVGAGI come from the germline V gene (reference sequence). Trimming removed 6 bases at V and 9 bases at J, with 12 bases between. The CDR3 DNA reads TGTGCCAGCAGCCCCTCCCAGGGCACCATATATTTT. It is translated as CASSPSQGTIYF.

The gene calls are TRBV19 and TRBJ1-5, with D maybe TRBD1 (6 bases). Germline-derived CDR1 and CDR2 are LNHDA and SQIVND (reference sequence). V was cut by 10 bases and J by 0 bases, with 19 bases left in between. The CDR3 is 16 amino acids. DNA for the CDR3: TGTGCCACGTCGGGGCAAGGGGGGAATAGCAATCAGCCCCAGCATTTT. As protein: CATSGQGGNSNQPQHF.

This clone was observed a handful of times. V is TRBV4-1 and J is TRBJ2-2, with D perhaps TRBD2 (5 bases). Looked up from germline, CDR1 is MGHRA and CDR2 is YSYEKL. There are 14 residues in the CDR3. Trimming left V 7 bases short and J 0 bases short, with 9 bases between. CDR3 nucleotides: TGCGCCAGCACCTACGGGACGAACACCGGGGAGCTGTTTTTT. Translated, it gives CASTYGTNTGELFF.

The rearrangement joins TRBV19 to TRBJ2-1; TRBD2 matches 8 bases. CDR1 and CDR2 (germline): LNHDA, SQIVND (reference sequence). The V segment lost 4 bases and the J segment 4 bases; nucleotides outside the gene matches: 6. This CDR3 region has 15 residues. The CDR3 protein is CASSTTGGGYNEQFF. The CDR3, as DNA: TGTGCCAGTAGTACGACTGGCGGGGGGTACAATGAGCAGTTCTTC. Combining the CDR3 with reference TRBV19 and TRBJ2-1 gives the whole variable domain DGGITQSPKYLFRKEGQNVTLSCEQNLNHDAMYWYRQDPGQGLRLIYYSQIVNDFQKGDIAEGYSVSREKKESFPLTVTSAQKNPTAFYLCASSTTGGGYNEQFFGPGTRLTVL.

The rearrangement links TRBV6-5 to TRBJ2-1; 7 bases match TRBD1. The CDR3 runs 15 residues. The germline gives CDR1 MNHEY, CDR2 SVGAGI. V trimming: 10 bases; J trimming: 2 bases; junction bases outside the gene matches: 11. CDR3 bases: TGTGCCACCAAACCGGACAGGTCCACCTACAATGAGCAGTTCTTC. It translates to CATKPDRSTYNEQFF.

The chain combines TRBV9 with TRBJ2-7, with D unclear. Trimming shortened V by 4 bases and J by 2 bases, and 13 bases separated the two germline ends. This CDR3 region has 14 residues. Germline V gives CDR1 SGDLS, CDR2 YYNGEE. For the CDR3, the DNA is TGTGCCAGCAGCACCTCCGGGTCCCCCTACGAGCAGTACTTC. This encodes CASSTSGSPYEQYF.

J is TRBJ2-1 and V is TRBV18; TRBD1 might be the D (6 bases). CDR1 and CDR2 from the germline V gene are KGHSH and LQKENI. The CDR3 runs 13 residues. Trimming shortened V by 1 base and J by 12 bases, and 13 bases separated the two germline ends. DNA for the CDR3: TGTGCCAGCTCACCACTAGACGCAGGGGCGCAGTTCTTC. It translates to CASSPLDAGAQFF.

A single count supports this clone. The rearrangement joins TRBV5-1 to TRBJ2-3; 7 nucleotides agree with TRBD2. The CDR3 consists of 14 residues. Germline V gives CDR1 SGHRS, CDR2 YFSETQ. Trimming cost V 2 bases and J 4 bases; bases outside gene matches: 4. The CDR3 is CASSLEGGADTQYF. The CDR3 DNA follows: TGCGCCAGCAGCTTAGAGGGAGGGGCAGATACGCAGTATTTT.

This clone was found once. The V call is TRBV7-2, the J call TRBJ2-4; D unclear. Trimming pared 5 bases from V and 6 bases from J, leaving 20 bases between. This CDR3 contains 16 residues. The germline V gene has CDR1 SGHTA and CDR2 FQGNSA. The CDR3 reads CASSRSNSPPLNIQYF. The CDR3 bases are TGTGCCAGCAGCCGATCCAATAGTCCCCCCTTAAACATTCAGTACTTC.

The chain carries TRBV11-2 and TRBJ2-1; D perhaps matches TRBD2 (5 bases). Germline lookup yields CDR1 SGHAT and CDR2 FQNNGV. The CDR3 contains 16 residues. Between the trimmed V and J ends, which lost 6 bases and 6 bases, there was a span of 21 bases. CDR3 bases: TGTGCCAGCAGTATCATGGGAGTAGGAAGTAGCAATGAGCAGTTCTTC. The encoded protein is CASSIMGVGSSNEQFF.

This rearrangement joins TRBV19 to TRBJ2-3; 13 nucleotides align to TRBD2. This CDR3 has 16 residues. The ends lost 6 bases at V and 2 bases at J; junction bases unmatched: 5. Germline CDR1 LNHDA, CDR2 SQIVND (reference sequence). CDR3 nucleotide sequence: TGTGCCAGTAGCAGGACTAGCGGGGGCCTCACAGATACGCAGTATTTT. It yields the protein CASSRTSGGLTDTQYF.

The chain carries TRBV7-6 and TRBJ2-7; TRBD2 agrees at 7 bases. V gave up 2 bases and J gave up 3 bases; unmatched junction bases: 7. The length of the CDR3 is 15 residues. Germline loops: CDR1 SGHVS, CDR2 FNYEAQ. The CDR3 DNA reads as TGTGCCAGCAGCTTAACGGGGACTATCAACTACGAGCAGTACTTC. Amino acids: CASSLTGTINYEQYF. Variable domain in full (rest from reference TRBV7-6 and TRBJ2-7): GAGVSQSPRYKVTKRGQDVALRCDPISGHVSLYWYRQALGQGPEFLTYFNYEAQQDKSGLPNDRFSAERPEGSISTLTIQRTEQRDSAMYRCASSLTGTINYEQYFGPGTRLTVT.

This chain links TRBV9 with TRBJ2-2, with D unresolved. The CDR3 totals 14 residues. V was clipped by 0 bases and J by 7 bases, with 10 bases between them. The germline V gene encodes CDR1 SGDLS and CDR2 YYNGEE. The CDR3 here is CASSVVEGIGELFF. Written as DNA, the CDR3 is TGTGCCAGCAGCGTAGTCGAAGGGATCGGGGAGCTGTTTTTT.

In DNA form, the CDR3 reads TGTGCCAGCAGCTTGGGGGCAGCGGCGGGGTACTACAATGAGCAGTTCTTC. Residues: CASSLGAAAGYYNEQFF. This rearrangement joins TRBV5-6 to TRBJ2-1, with D perhaps matching TRBD2 (6 bases). CDR1 and CDR2 (germline): SGHDT, YYEEEE. Trimming cost V 0 bases and J 3 bases, with 16 bases left between them. The CDR3 is made up of 17 amino acids.

The chain links TRBV27 to TRBJ2-7; TRBD1 agrees at 12 bases. Germline CDR1 and CDR2: MNHEY and SMNVEV (reference sequence). Trimming removed 0 bases from V and 6 bases from J; junction bases left unmatched: 6. There are 16 residues in the CDR3. CDR3 region: CASSLSSGTGGREQYF. Written as DNA, the CDR3 is TGTGCCAGCAGTTTATCGTCCGGGACAGGGGGCCGCGAGCAGTACTTC.

The J gene is TRBJ2-5, the V gene TRBV19; 15 positions agree with TRBD2. Germline CDR1 LNHDA, CDR2 SQIVND (reference sequence). J was trimmed by 5 bases and V by 6 bases; bases with no gene match: 4. The CDR3 has 15 amino acids. This chain's CDR3 is CASSGTSGRWETQYF. CDR3 DNA: TGTGCCAGTAGCGGGACTAGCGGGAGGTGGGAGACCCAGTACTTC. The full variable domain, in which reference TRBV19 and TRBJ2-5 provide the parts outside the CDR3, is DGGITQSPKYLFRKEGQNVTLSCEQNLNHDAMYWYRQDPGQGLRLIYYSQIVNDFQKGDIAEGYSVSREKKESFPLTVTSAQKNPTAFYLCASSGTSGRWETQYFGPGTRLLVL.

The chain employs TRBV9 and TRBJ1-2; D ambiguous. This CDR3 region has 15 residues. Per germline, CDR1 SGDLS and CDR2 YYNGEE. The ends were cut back, 0 bases at V and 4 bases at J, with 13 bases in the middle. CDR3 sequence: CASSVGVGTLYGYTF. CDR3 DNA: TGTGCCAGCAGCGTAGGGGTAGGAACCCTCTATGGCTACACCTTC. The variable domain in full, with the rest retrieved from reference TRBV9 and TRBJ1-2, is DSGVTQTPKHLITATGQRVTLRCSPRSGDLSVYWYQQSLDQGLQFLIQYYNGEERAKGNILERFSAQQFPDLHSELNLSSLELGDSALYFCASSVGVGTLYGYTFGSGTRLTVV.